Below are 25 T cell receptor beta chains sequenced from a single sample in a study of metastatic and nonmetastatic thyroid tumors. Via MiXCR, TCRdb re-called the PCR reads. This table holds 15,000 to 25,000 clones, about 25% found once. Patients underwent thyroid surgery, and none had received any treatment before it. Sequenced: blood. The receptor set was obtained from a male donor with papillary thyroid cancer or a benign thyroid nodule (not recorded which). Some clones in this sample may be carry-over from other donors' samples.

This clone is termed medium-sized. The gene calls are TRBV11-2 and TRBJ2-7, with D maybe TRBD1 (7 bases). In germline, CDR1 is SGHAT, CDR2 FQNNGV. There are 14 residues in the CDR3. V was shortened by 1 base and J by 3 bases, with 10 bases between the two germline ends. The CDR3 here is CASSLGQGGYEQYF. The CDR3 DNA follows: TGTGCCAGCAGCTTAGGCCAGGGGGGCTACGAGCAGTACTTC.

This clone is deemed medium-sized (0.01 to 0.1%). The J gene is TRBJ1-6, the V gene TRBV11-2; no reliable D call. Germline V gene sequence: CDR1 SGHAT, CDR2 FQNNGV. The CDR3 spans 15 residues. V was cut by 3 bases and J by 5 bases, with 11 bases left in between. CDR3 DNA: TGTGCCAGCAGCTTTTCGGCGGGGAATAATTCACCCCTCCACTTT. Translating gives CASSFSAGNNSPLHF.

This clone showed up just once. CDR3 residues: CASSWTVKETQYF. The CDR3 region has the DNA TGTGCCAGCAGTTGGACAGTGAAAGAGACCCAGTACTTC. The chain couples TRBV6-2 or TRBV6-3 to TRBJ2-5; the D gene is possibly TRBD1 (6 bases). The CDR3 is made up of 13 amino acids. Trimming pared 4 bases from V and 3 bases from J, leaving 9 bases between. Germline CDR1 reads MNHEY; CDR2 reads SVGEGT.

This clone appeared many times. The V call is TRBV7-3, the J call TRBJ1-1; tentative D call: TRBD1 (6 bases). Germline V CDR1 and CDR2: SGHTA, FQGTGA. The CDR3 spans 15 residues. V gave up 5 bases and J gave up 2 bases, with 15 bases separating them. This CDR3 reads CASSPDGGDNTEAFF. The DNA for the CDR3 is TGTGCCAGCAGCCCCGACGGGGGCGATAACACTGAAGCTTTCTTT.

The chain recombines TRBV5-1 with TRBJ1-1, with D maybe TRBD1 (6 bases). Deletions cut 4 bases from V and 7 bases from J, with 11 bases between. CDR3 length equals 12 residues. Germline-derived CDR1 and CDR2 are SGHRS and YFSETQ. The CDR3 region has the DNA TGCGCCAGCAGCCAATCGACAGGTGAAGCTTTCTTT. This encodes CASSQSTGEAFF.

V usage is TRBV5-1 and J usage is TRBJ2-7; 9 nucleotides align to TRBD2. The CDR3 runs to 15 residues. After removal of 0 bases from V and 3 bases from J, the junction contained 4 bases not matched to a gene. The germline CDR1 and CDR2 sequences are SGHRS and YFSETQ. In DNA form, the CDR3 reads TGCGCCAGCAGCTTGGTAGAGCGGGGGGTCTACGAGCAGTACTTC. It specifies CASSLVERGVYEQYF.

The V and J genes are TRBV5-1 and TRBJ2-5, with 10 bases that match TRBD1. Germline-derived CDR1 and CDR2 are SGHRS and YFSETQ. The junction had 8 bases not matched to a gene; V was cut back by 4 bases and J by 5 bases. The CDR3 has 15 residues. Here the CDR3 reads CASSPRTGGGETQYF. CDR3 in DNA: TGCGCCAGCAGCCCCCGGACAGGGGGGGGCGAGACCCAGTACTTC. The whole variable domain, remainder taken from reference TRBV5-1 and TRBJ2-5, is KAGVTQTPRYLIKTRGQQVTLSCSPISGHRSVSWYQQTPGQGLQFLFEYFSETQRNKGNFPGRFSGRQFSNSRSEMNVSTLELGDSALYLCASSPRTGGGETQYFGPGTRLLVL.

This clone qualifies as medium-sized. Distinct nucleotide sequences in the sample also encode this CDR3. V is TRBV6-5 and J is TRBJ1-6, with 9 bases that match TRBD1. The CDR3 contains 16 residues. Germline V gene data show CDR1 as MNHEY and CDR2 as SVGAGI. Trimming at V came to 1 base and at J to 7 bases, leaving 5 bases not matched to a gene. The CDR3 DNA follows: TGTGCCAGCAGTTACTTGGGGACAGGGTCGAATTCACCCCTCCACTTT. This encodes CASSYLGTGSNSPLHF.

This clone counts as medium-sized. In DNA, the CDR3 is TGCGCCAGCAGCCAAGTCGGGGGGACCGGGGAGCTGTTTTTT. Protein: CASSQVGGTGELFF. The chain recombines TRBV4-3 with TRBJ2-2; 7 bases agree with TRBD2. V shed 1 base, J shed 5 bases, and the junction held 1 base outside the gene matches. CDR1 LGHNA and CDR2 YSLEER come from the germline V gene. CDR3 length: 14 amino acids.

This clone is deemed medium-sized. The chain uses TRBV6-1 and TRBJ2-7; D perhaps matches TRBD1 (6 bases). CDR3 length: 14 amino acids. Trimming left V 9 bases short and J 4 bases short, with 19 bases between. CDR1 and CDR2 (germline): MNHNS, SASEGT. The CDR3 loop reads CASSQRGRGYEQYF. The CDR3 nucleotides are TGTGCCAGTTCCCAGCGAGGAAGGGGGTACGAGCAGTACTTC.

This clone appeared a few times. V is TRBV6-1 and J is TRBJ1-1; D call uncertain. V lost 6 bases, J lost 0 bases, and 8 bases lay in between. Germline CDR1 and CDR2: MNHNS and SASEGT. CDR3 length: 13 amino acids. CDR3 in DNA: TGTGCCAGCAGGAGTCTGCTGAACACTGAAGCTTTCTTT. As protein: CASRSLLNTEAFF.

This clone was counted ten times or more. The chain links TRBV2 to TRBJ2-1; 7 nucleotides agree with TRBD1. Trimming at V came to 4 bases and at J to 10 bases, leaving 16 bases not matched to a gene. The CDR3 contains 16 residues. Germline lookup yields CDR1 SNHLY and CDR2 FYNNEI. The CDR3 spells CASSGTLDRVVGEQFF. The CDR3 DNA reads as TGTGCCAGCAGTGGCACTCTTGACAGGGTGGTAGGCGAGCAGTTCTTC.

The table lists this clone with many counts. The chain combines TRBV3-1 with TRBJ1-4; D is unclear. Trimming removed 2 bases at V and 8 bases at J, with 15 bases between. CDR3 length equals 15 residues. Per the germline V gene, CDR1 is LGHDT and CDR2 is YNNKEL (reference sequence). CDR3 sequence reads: CASSQHVRSNEKLFF. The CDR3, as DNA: TGTGCCAGCAGCCAACACGTGAGGAGTAACGAAAAACTGTTTTTT. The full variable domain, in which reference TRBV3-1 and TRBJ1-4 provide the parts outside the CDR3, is DTAVSQTPKYLVTQMGNDKSIKCEQNLGHDTMYWYKQDSKKFLKIMFSYNNKELIINETVPNRFSPKSPDKAHLNLHINSLELGDSAVYFCASSQHVRSNEKLFFGSGTQLSVL.

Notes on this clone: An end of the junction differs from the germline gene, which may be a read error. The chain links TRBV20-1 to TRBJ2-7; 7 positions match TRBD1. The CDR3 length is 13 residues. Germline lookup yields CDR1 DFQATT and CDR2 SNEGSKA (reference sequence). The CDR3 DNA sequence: TGCAGTGCTTCGACAGGGATAGGGTACGAACAGTACTTC. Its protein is CSASTGIGYEQYF.

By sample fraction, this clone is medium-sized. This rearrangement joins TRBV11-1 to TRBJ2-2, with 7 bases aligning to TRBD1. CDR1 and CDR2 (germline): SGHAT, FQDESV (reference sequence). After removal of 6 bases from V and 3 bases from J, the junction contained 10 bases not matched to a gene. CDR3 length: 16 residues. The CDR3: CASRPQGFSDTGELFF. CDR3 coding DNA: TGTGCCAGCAGGCCACAGGGGTTCAGTGACACCGGGGAGCTGTTTTTT.

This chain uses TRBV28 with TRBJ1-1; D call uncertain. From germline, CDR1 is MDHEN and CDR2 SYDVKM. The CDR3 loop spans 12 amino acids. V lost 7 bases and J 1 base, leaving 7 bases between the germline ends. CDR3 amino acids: CASTLRNTEAFF. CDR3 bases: TGTGCCAGCACCCTGAGGAACACTGAAGCTTTCTTT.

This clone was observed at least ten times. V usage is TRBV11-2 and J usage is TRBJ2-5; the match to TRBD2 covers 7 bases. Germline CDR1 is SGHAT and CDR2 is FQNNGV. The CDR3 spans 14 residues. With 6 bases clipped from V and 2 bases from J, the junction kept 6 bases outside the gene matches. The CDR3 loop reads CASRGRGPQETQYF. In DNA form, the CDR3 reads TGTGCCAGCAGGGGGAGGGGCCCACAAGAGACCCAGTACTTC.

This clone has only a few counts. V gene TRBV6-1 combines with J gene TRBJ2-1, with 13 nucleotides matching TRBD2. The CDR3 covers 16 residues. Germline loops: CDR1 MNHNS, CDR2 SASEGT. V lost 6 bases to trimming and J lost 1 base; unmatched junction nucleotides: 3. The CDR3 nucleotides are TGTGCCAGCAGAGGGACTAGCGGGATGTCCTACAATGAGCAGTTCTTC. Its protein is CASRGTSGMSYNEQFF.

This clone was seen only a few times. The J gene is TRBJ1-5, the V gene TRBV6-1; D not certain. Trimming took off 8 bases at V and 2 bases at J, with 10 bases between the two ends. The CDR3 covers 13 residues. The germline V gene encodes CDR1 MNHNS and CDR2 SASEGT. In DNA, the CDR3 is TGTGCCAGCTCGGGTCGGGGCAATCAGCCCCAGCATTTT. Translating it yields CASSGRGNQPQHF.

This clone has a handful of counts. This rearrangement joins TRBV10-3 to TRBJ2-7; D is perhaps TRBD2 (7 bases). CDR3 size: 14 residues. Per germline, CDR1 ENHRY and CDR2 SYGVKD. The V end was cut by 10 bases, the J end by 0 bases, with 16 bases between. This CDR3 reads CATMGGQSSYEQYF. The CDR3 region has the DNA TGTGCCACCATGGGGGGGCAGAGCTCCTACGAGCAGTACTTC.

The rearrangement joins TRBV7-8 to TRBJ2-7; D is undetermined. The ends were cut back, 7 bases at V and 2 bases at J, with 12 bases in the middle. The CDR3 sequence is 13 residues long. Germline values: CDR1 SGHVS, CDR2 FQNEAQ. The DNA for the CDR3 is TGTGCCAGCACCCTTGGACCAGCCTACGAGCAGTACTTC. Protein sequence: CASTLGPAYEQYF. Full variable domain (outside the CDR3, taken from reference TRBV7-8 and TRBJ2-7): GAGVSQSPRYKVAKRGQDVALRCDPISGHVSLFWYQQALGQGPEFLTYFQNEAQLDKSGLPSDRFFAERPEGSVSTLKIQRTQQEDSAVYLCASTLGPAYEQYFGPGTRLTVT.

The CDR3 sequence is CASSPYSGRPSYEQYF. CDR3 DNA: TGCGCCAGCAGCCCCTATAGCGGGAGACCCTCCTACGAGCAGTACTTC. The chain carries TRBV5-1 and TRBJ2-7; 9 positions match TRBD2. The CDR3 has 16 residues. V was clipped by 4 bases and J by 0 bases; unmatched bases: 8. Germline assignment: CDR1 SGHRS and CDR2 YFSETQ.

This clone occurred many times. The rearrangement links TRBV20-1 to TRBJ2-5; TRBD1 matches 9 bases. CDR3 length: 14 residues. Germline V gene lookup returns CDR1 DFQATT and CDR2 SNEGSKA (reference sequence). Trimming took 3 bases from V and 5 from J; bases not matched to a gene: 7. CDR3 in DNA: TGCAGTGCTAGTCCTACAGGGGGCTTGGAGACCCAGTACTTC. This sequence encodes CSASPTGGLETQYF.

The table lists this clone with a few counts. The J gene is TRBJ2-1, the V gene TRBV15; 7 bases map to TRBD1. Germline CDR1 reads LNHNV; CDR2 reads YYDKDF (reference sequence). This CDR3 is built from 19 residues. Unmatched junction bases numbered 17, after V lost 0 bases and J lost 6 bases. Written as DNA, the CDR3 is TGTGCCACCAGCAGAGACAACCGCACGACAGGGAACGTGTTCAATGAGCAGTTCTTC. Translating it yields CATSRDNRTTGNVFNEQFF.

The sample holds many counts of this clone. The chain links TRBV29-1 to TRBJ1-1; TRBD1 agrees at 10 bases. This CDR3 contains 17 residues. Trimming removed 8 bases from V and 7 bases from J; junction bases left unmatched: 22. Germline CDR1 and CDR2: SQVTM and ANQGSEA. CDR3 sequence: CSFQRGAMGQGSNEAFF. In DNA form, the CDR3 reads TGCAGCTTCCAGCGTGGGGCTATGGGACAGGGGAGTAATGAAGCTTTCTTT.